This TCR beta chain was captured by sequencing in a study of T-cell reconstitution after alpha-beta-depleted transplantation in children. The CDR3 is made up of 15 amino acids. The germline CDR1 and CDR2 sequences are SQVTM and ANQGSEA. The V segment lost 6 bases and the J segment 1 base; nucleotides outside the gene matches: 8. During its preparation, the TCRbeta library received unique molecular identifiers. MiXCR, run by TCRdb on the PCR reads, gives a single entry per CDR3 protein. The sample has hundreds of thousands of distinct CDR3 sequences, about 31% seen once. This clonotype was picked up a small number of times.

Sample: PBMCs from the stem cell graft donor, taken from the stem cell graft. The source of this sequence is a human donor who donated a stem cell graft to a child with aplastic anemia. V gene TRBV29-1 combines with J gene TRBJ2-2, with 7 bases that match TRBD1. The CDR3 region has the DNA TGCAGCGTGATCAGACAGGGCCAGAACACCGGGGAGCTGTTTTTT. Translated, it gives CSVIRQGQNTGELFF.